A selection of T cell receptor beta chains follows, all from one sample in a study of PD-L1 blockade in urothelial cancer. The table came from immunoSEQ multiplex PCR; TCRdb's copy has only in-frame clones and leaves some out. The sample has roughly 100,000 clones, 70% to 85% seen once. The material sequenced was PBMCs, taken around atezolizumab (anti-PD-L1) treatment. These receptors originate from a man between 45 and 60 years old with urothelial cancer. Each CDR3 is given with its conserved first and last residue. Not all rows give a size; the values are once, few, many and, for expanded clones, a class.

v_gene	j_gene	abundance	CDR3aa
TRBV5-4	TRBJ1-2	-	CASSMRGQAYGYTF
TRBV7-9	TRBJ2-3	once	CASSFLGGRMDTQYF
TRBV19	TRBJ1-6	-	CASSMRQLYGVLHF
TRBV2	TRBJ1-2	-	CASRGETDFYGYTF
TRBV11-2	TRBJ2-2	-	CASSPGLTYTGELFF
TRBV7-9	TRBJ2-2	few	CASSLGAGVAGELFF
TRBV10-1	TRBJ1-2	-	CASCSQFSYGYTF
TRBV7-2	TRBJ1-2	-	CASSSERTGNYGYTF
TRBV25-1	TRBJ1-4	few	CAARDRETNEKLFF
TRBV4-1	TRBJ2-2	-	CASSQSGLNTGELFF
TRBV10-3	TRBJ2-1	-	CAISGKASGKSNEQFF
TRBV7-8	TRBJ1-1	-	CASSLVGGTNKAFF
TRBV6-1	TRBJ1-3	-	CASRQVSSGNTIYF
TRBV5-1	TRBJ2-7	-	CASSRGGSDYEQYF
TRBV4-1	TRBJ2-3	-	CASSQTLTRGTVNTQYF
TRBV11-2	TRBJ2-2	-	CTSSSTGTATGELFF
TRBV6-1	TRBJ2-1	-	CASSEGGLAREQFF
TRBV6-5	TRBJ2-5	-	CASSYSGRESGETQYF
TRBV28	TRBJ2-3	-	CASNPGQGARAQYF
TRBV5-1	TRBJ2-7	-	CASSILTAGTSSPYEQYF
TRBV6-1	TRBJ2-7	-	CASSVYRNEQYF
TRBV21-1	TRBJ1-1	once	CASSKVFRGFHEAFF
TRBV7-2	TRBJ1-2	-	CASSFTGTGVGYTF
TRBV23-1	TRBJ1-5	-	CASSQSRTGGQPQHF
TRBV28	TRBJ2-1	-	CASSLGGTSSYNEQFF
TRBV2	TRBJ1-1	-	CASGGTEAFF
TRBV4-1	TRBJ2-3	-	CASSRTSGSDTQYF
TRBV7-9	TRBJ2-4	-	CASSLGEAKNIQYF
TRBV5-7	TRBJ1-6	-	CASIGRTVIPPLHF
TRBV25-1	TRBJ2-7	-	CASSSGSSYEQYF
TRBV11-2	TRBJ2-2	-	CASSLNPYDGELFF
TRBV19	TRBJ2-2	-	CASSIATVGELFF
TRBV7-2	TRBJ2-1	once	CASSSWTVGNEQFF
TRBV19	TRBJ2-7	-	CASSSTPDRLYYEQYF
TRBV5-1	TRBJ2-2	-	CASKLGLAWGKTGELFF
TRBV18	-	-	CASSPAGFGYEQYF